This TCR beta chain appears in the sequencing data of a study of T cells after yellow fever vaccination. Study details: Fractions low in cell number were prepared with SMART-Seq v4 Ultra Low Input. Regarding the study as a whole: Booster samples showed a return of most primary-vaccination clones (roughly 96% CD4, approximately 90% CD8). Overall, a small share of clonotypes was seen in both CD4 and CD8 compartments.

The germline V gene encodes CDR1 MDHEN and CDR2 SYDVKM. The V and J ends lost 3 bases and 3 bases respectively, with 9 bases between them. The CDR3 length is 13 residues. TCRdb itself ran the 5' RACE reads through MiXCR, one entry per CDR3 protein. This table has over 150,000 distinct CDR3 sequences, approximately 6% appearing once. This clonotype occurred many times. Its antigen is as yet unknown. This specimen was CD4+ T cells sorted from PBMCs, taken on the day of the first yellow fever vaccination. The receptor was derived from a young man who received the YFV17D yellow fever vaccine. V gene TRBV28 combines with J gene TRBJ2-7; D perhaps matches TRBD1 (5 bases). The CDR3 protein is CASSLTERYEQYF. Here the CDR3 DNA reads TGTGCCAGCAGTTTGACAGAGCGCTACGAGCAGTACTTC.